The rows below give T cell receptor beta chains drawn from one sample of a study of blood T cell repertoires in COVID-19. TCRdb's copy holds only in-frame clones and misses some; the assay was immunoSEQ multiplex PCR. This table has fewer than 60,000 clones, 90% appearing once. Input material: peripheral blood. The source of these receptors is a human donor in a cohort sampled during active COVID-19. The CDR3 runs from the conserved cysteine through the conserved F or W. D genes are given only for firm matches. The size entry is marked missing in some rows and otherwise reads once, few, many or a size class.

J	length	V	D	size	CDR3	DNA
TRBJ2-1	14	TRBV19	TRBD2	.	CASKDGLADNEQFF	TGTGCCAGTAAAGATGGACTAGCGGACAATGAGCAGTTCTTC
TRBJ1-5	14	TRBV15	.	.	CATSREQPHQPQHF	TGTGCCACCAGCAGAGAACAGCCGCACCAGCCCCAGCATTTT
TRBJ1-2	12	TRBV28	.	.	CASSVAAYGYTF	TGTGCCAGCAGCGTGGCGGCCTATGGCTACACCTTC
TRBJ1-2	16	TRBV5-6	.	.	CASSLSGRGTHYGYTF	TGTGCCAGCAGCCTGAGTGGCAGGGGAACCCACTATGGCTACACCTTC
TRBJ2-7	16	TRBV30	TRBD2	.	CAWSVKPASGRNEQYF	TGTGCCTGGAGTGTAAAACCAGCTAGCGGGAGAAACGAGCAGTACTTC
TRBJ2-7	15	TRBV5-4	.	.	CASSLGGQGALEQYF	TGTGCCAGCAGCTTGGGGGGGCAGGGTGCCCTCGAGCAGTACTTC
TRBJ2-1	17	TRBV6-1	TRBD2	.	CASSERRTSGRGNEQFF	TGTGCCAGCAGTGAACGGAGGACTAGCGGGAGAGGCAATGAGCAGTTCTTC
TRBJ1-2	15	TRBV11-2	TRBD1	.	CASSLTGGLDYGYTF	TGTGCCAGCAGCTTGACAGGGGGCTTGGACTATGGCTACACCTTC
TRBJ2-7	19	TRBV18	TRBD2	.	CASSLKAGREASGAYEQYF	TGTGCCAGCTCACTAAAGGCAGGGCGAGAGGCTAGCGGGGCCTACGAGCAGTACTTC
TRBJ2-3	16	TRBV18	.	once	CASSQTGPRTTDTQYF	TGTGCCAGCTCACAAACAGGTCCCCGGACCACAGATACGCAGTATTTT
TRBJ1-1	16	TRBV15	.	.	CATSLPSPGENTEAFF	TGTGCCACCAGCCTGCCCTCCCCAGGGGAAAACACTGAAGCTTTCTTT
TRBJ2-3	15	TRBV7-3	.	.	CASSLGGGFGDTQYF	TGTGCCAGCAGCTTAGGGGGAGGTTTTGGAGATACGCAGTATTTT
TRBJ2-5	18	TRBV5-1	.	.	CASSLGAGARRAEETQYF	TGCGCCAGCAGCTTGGGGGCAGGAGCTAGGCGGGCAGAAGAGACCCAGTACTTC
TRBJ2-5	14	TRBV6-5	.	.	CASRAPRVQETQYF	TGTGCCAGCAGAGCCCCCCGGGTTCAAGAGACCCAGTACTTC
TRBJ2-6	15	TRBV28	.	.	CASSLQGPGANVLTF	TGTGCCAGCAGTTTACAGGGGCCCGGGGCCAACGTCCTGACTTTC
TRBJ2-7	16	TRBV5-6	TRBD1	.	CASSLSGQGARYEQYF	TGTGCCAGCAGCTTGTCTGGGCAGGGGGCTAGATACGAGCAGTACTTC
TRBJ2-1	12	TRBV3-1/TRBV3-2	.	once	CASSHSGNEQFF	TGTGCCAGCAGCCATTCCGGGAATGAGCAGTTCTTC
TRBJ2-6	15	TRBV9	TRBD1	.	CASSGDSSGANVLTF	TGTGCCAGCAGCGGGGACAGCTCTGGGGCCAACGTCCTGACTTTC
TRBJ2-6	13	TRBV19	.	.	CASRQPGANVLTF	TGTGCCAGTAGACAACCTGGGGCCAACGTCCTGACTTTC
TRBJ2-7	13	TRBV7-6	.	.	CASSLAPTYEQYF	TGTGCCAGCAGCTTAGCCCCTACTTACGAGCAGTACTTC
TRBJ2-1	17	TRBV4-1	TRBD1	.	CASSQDPRTGGYNEQFF	TGCGCCAGCAGCCAAGACCCGCGGACAGGGGGGTACAATGAGCAGTTCTTC
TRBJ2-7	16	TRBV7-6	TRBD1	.	CASSAGTGGFSYEQYF	TGTGCCAGCAGCGCCGGGACAGGGGGTTTCTCCTACGAGCAGTACTTC
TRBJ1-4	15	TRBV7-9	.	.	CASSLSTVNNEKLFF	TGTGCCAGCAGCTTATCGACAGTTAATAATGAAAAACTGTTTTTT
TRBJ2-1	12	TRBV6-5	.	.	CAAGGAQNEQFF	TGTGCCGCTGGGGGGGCCCAGAATGAGCAGTTCTTC
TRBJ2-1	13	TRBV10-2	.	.	CASSDGDYNEQFF	TGCGCCAGCAGCGACGGGGACTACAATGAGCAGTTCTTC
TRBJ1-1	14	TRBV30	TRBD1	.	CAWSAGTGGSEAFF	TGTGCCTGGAGTGCCGGGACAGGGGGGTCTGAAGCTTTCTTT
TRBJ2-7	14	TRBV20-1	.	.	CSASKASVPYEQYF	TGCAGTGCTAGTAAAGCTAGCGTGCCCTACGAGCAGTACTTC
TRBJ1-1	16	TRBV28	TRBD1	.	CASRPGGTGVGTEAFF	TGTGCCAGCAGACCCGGTGGGACAGGGGTCGGAACTGAAGCTTTCTTT